The clone carrying this TCR beta chain was detected only a few times. The V segment lost 4 bases and the J segment 4 bases; nucleotides outside the gene matches: 9. CDR1 and CDR2 (germline): SEHNR, FQNEAQ (reference sequence). This CDR3 has 15 amino acids. This entry is derived from a study of T-cell reconstitution after alpha-beta-depleted transplantation in children. Preparation of the TCRbeta library was carried out with unique molecular identifiers. TCRdb re-derived calls from the PCR reads in MiXCR, one entry per CDR3 protein. The sample has around 500,000 distinct CDR3 sequences; more than 20% are singletons.

The TCR comes from a boy in the first two years of life who had a stem cell transplant for acute myeloid leukemia, so the T cells may come from the graft donor. Sequencing used PBMCs, mostly from graft donor cells, obtained 360 days after TCRalphabeta/CD19-depleted stem cell transplant. The rearrangement links TRBV7-9 to TRBJ1-2; 7 bases map to TRBD1. CDR3 DNA sequence: TGTGCCAGCAGCTCCCAGGGGACAGCTAGCTATGGCTACACCTTC. Its protein is CASSSQGTASYGYTF. The complete variable domain, with remaining parts taken from reference TRBV7-9 and TRBJ1-2, reads DTGVSQNPRHKITKRGQNVTFRCDPISEHNRLYWYRQTLGQGPEFLTYFQNEAQLEKSRLLSDRFSAERPKGSFSTLEIQRTEQGDSAMYLCASSSQGTASYGYTFGSGTRLTVV.